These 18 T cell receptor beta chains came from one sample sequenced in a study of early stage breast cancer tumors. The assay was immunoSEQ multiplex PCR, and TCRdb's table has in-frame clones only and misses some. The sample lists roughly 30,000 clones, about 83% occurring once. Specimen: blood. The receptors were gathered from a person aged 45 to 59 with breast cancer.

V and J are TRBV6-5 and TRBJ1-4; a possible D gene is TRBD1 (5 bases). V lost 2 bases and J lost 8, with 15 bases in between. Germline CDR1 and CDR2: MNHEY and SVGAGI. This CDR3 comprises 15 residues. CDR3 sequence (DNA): TGTGCCAGCAGTTACGTGGGGCAGGGTGAAGAAAAACTGTTTTTT. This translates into CASSYVGQGEEKLFF.

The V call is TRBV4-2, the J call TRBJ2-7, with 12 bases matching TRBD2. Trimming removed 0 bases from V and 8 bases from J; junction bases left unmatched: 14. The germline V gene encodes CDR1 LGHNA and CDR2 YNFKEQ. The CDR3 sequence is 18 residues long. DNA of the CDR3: TGTGCCAGCAGCCAAGATCCTCGCCGACTAGCGGGAGCTTTCCAGCAGTACTTC. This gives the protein CASSQDPRRLAGAFQQYF.

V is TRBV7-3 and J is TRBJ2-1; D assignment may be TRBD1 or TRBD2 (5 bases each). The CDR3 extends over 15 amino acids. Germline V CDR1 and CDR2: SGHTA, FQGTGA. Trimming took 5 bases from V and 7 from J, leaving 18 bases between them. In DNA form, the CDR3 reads TGTGCCAGCAGCCCCGCCAGGGCCTCGGGGAATGAGCAGTTCTTC. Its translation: CASSPARASGNEQFF.

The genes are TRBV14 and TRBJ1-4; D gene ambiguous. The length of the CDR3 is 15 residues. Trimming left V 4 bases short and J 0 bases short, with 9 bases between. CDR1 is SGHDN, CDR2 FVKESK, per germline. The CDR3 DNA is TGTGCCAGCAGCCGCGAGACGTCAACTAATGAAAAACTGTTTTTT. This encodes CASSRETSTNEKLFF.

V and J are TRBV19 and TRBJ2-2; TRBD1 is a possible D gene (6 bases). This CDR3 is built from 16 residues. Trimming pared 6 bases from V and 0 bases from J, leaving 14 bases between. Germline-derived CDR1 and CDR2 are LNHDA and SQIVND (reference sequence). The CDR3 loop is CASSPRTETNTGELFF. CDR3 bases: TGTGCCAGTAGCCCTAGGACAGAAACGAACACCGGGGAGCTGTTTTTT.

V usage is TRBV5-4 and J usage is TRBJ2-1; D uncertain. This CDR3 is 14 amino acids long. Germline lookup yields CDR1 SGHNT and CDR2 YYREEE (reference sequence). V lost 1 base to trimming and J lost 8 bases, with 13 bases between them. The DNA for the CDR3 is TGTGCCAGCAGCTTGAACCTCCCCGGAGATGAGCAGTTCTTC. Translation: CASSLNLPGDEQFF.

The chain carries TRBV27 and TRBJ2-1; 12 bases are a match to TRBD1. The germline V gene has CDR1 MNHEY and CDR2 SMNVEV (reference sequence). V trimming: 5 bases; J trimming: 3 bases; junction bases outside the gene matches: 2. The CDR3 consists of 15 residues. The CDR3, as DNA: TGTGCCAGCAGTCGGGACAGGGGGCACTACAATGAGCAGTTCTTC. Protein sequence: CASSRDRGHYNEQFF.

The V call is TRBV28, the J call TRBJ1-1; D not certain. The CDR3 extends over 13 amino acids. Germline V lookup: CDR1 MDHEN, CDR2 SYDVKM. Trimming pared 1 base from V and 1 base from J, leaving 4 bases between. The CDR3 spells CASSLSGNTEAFF. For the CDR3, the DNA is TGTGCCAGCAGTTTATCCGGGAACACTGAAGCTTTCTTT. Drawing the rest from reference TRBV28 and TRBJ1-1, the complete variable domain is DVKVTQSSRYLVKRTGEKVFLECVQDMDHENMFWYRQDPGLGLRLIYFSYDVKMKEKGDIPEGYSVSREKKERFSLILESASTNQTSMYLCASSLSGNTEAFFGQGTRLTVV.

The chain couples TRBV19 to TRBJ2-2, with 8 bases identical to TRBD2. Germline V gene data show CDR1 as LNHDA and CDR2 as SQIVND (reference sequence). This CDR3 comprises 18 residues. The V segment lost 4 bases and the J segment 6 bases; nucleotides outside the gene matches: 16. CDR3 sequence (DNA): TGTGCCAGTAGTAGCGGGTTTCCCCCGGGAGGGATTGCCGGGGAGCTGTTTTTT. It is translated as CASSSGFPPGGIAGELFF.

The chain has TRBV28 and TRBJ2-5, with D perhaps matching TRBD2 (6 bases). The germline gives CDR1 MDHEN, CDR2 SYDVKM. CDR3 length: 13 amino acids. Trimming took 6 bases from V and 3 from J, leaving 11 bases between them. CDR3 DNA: TGTGCCAGCAGAGGGACTGCTAAAGAGACCCAGTACTTC. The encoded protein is CASRGTAKETQYF.

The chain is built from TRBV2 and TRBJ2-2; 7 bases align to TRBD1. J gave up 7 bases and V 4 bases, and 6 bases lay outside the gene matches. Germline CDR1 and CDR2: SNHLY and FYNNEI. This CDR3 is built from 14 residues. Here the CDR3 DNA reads TGTGCCAGCAGTGGACAGGGCGCCCACGGGGAGCTGTTTTTT. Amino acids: CASSGQGAHGELFF.

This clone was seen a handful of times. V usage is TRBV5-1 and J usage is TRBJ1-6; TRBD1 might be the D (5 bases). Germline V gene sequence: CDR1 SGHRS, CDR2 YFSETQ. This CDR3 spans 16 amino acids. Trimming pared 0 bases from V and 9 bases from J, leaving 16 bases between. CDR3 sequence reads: CASSLGERTPISPLHF. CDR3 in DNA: TGCGCCAGCAGCTTGGGGGAGCGGACACCCATTTCACCCCTCCACTTT.

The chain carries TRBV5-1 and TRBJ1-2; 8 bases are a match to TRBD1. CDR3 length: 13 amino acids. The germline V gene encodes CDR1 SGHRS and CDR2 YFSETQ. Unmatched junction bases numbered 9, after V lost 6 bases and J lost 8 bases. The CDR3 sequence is CASTETQGGGYTF. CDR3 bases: TGCGCCAGCACCGAGACACAGGGGGGCGGCTACACCTTC.

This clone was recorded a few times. This CDR3 is CASSQIRTGSYGYTF. CDR3 nucleotide sequence: TGTGCCAGCAGCCAAATCCGGACAGGATCTTATGGCTACACCTTC. The chain carries TRBV4-2 and TRBJ1-2; the match to TRBD1 covers 7 bases. The CDR3 runs to 15 residues. V trimming: 2 bases; J trimming: 5 bases; junction bases outside the gene matches: 8. Germline-derived CDR1 and CDR2 are LGHNA and YNFKEQ.

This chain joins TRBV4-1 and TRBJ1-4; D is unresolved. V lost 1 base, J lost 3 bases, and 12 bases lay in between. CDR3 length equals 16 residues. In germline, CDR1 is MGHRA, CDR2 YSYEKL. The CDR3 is CASSQGGGPPNEKLFF. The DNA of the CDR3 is TGCGCCAGCAGCCAAGGCGGCGGGCCACCTAATGAAAAACTGTTTTTT.

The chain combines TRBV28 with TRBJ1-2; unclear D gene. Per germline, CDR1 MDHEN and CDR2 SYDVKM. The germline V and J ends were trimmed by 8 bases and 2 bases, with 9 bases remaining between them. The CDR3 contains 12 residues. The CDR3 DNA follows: TGTGCCAGCCATACAGAAAACTATGGCTACACCTTC. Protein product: CASHTENYGYTF.

The CDR3 coding sequence is TGTGCCAGCAGTTCAGGACTAGCGGGGGCCTATAACAATGAGCAGTTCTTC. It encodes CASSSGLAGAYNNEQFF. The chain joins TRBV5-4 to TRBJ2-1; 13 bases fit TRBD2. This CDR3 has 17 amino acids. Germline trimming cut 5 bases from V and 5 bases from J; bases unmatched to any gene: 10. The germline V gene encodes CDR1 SGHNT and CDR2 YYREEE (reference sequence). Filled out from reference TRBV5-4 and TRBJ2-1, the complete variable domain reads ETGVTQSPTHLIKTRGQQVTLRCSSQSGHNTVSWYQQALGQGPQFIFQYYREEENGRGNFPPRFSGLQFPNYSSELNVNALELDDSALYLCASSSGLAGAYNNEQFFGPGTRLTVL.

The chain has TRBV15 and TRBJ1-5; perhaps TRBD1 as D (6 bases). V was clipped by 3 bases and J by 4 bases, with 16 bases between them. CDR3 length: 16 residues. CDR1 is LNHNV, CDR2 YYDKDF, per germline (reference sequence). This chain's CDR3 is CATSRGTQEVNQPQHF. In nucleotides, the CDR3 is TGTGCCACCAGCAGGGGGACACAGGAGGTAAATCAGCCCCAGCATTTT.